These 9 T cell receptor beta chains came from one sample sequenced in a study of tumor-infiltrating lymphocytes in primary liver carcinoma. A primer in the constant region served to generate TCR beta cDNA from 500 ng of total RNA. Three nested multiplex PCR rounds, a slightly modified ARM-PCR method, built the TCR beta libraries. Use of TRBV1-TRBV30 forward primers with a C-beta reverse primer characterized the first two PCR rounds, which lasted about 9 cycles each. TCRdb re-called the multiplex PCR reads with MiXCR, one entry per CDR3 protein. The data contain 100,000 to 150,000 distinct CDR3 sequences, around 64% of them singletons. Between roughly 17 and 31 mg of unsorted bulk tissue served as the source from which RNA and DNA were co-extracted. Sequenced sample: liver tumor tissue from sampling region 3. As for subset: tumor region T3, left-lateral pole. All receptors come from a woman in her sixties or seventies with primary liver carcinoma and hepatitis B virus infection.

Of note for this clonotype: Just one base apart from a much larger clone, this may be a read error. The J gene is TRBJ2-2, the V gene TRBV28; 7 nucleotides align to TRBD2. The CDR3 loop spans 16 amino acids. Germline V CDR1 and CDR2: MDHEN, SYDVKM. The DNA for the CDR3 is TGTGCCAGCAGTTCCCCTAGCGGCCAACACACCGGGGGGCTGTTTTTT. It translates to CASSSPSGQHTGGLFF.

The rearrangement joins TRBV6-5 to TRBJ1-2, with 7 positions matching TRBD1. The CDR3 extends over 14 amino acids. Germline CDR1 MNHEY, CDR2 SVGAGI. CDR3 amino acids: CSSRKRQGSYGYTF. The CDR3 nucleotides read TGTAGCAGCAGGAAACGACAGGGATCCTATGGCTACACCTTC.

This chain links TRBV12-3 or TRBV12-4 with TRBJ1-4, with D perhaps TRBD1 (5 bases). With 10 bases removed from V and 7 bases from J, the gap between germline ends came to 19 bases. This CDR3 contains 14 residues. CDR3 residues: CANRINSGGEKLFF. DNA of the CDR3: TGTGCCAACAGAATCAATTCCGGGGGTGAAAAACTGTTTTTT.

Points on this clonotype: Its ends do not fully match the called genes, so a read error is possible. V gene TRBV6-1 combines with J gene TRBJ2-1; TRBD1 matches 8 bases. Germline CDR1 and CDR2: MNHNS and SASEGT. This CDR3 spans 14 amino acids. CDR3: CTSSLDRVLAGQFF. In nucleotides, the CDR3 is TGTACCAGTAGTTTGGACAGGGTCTTGGCCGGGCAGTTCTTC.

Comment on this clonotype: Since a much larger clone is just one base distant, this may be a read error. This chain connects TRBV4-1 to TRBJ2-5; 7 bases are shared with TRBD2. This CDR3 contains 15 residues. Germline values: CDR1 MGHRA, CDR2 YSYEKL. The CDR3 DNA is TGCGCCAGCAGCCAAGAAGCGGGGAGCCGGGAGATCCAGTACTTC. This encodes CASSQEAGSREIQYF.

Regarding this clonotype: As the CDR3 is not closed by the conserved phenylalanine or tryptophan, this likely results from a read error. The chain is built from TRBV29-1 and TRBJ2-7; no clear D. The CDR3 length is 12 residues. Deletions cut 2 bases from V and 5 bases from J, with 10 bases between. Germline V gives CDR1 SQVTM, CDR2 ANQGSEA. This chain's CDR3 is CSVEQRPHEQYI. The CDR3 DNA is TGCAGCGTTGAACAGAGGCCCCACGAGCAGTACATC.

The CDR3 region has the DNA TGTACCAACAGCTTATCACGGGGGGTCGTGACCTTC. It translates to CTNSLSRGVVTF. The rearrangement uses TRBV13 and TRBJ1-2, with D perhaps TRBD1 (5 bases). The CDR3 has 12 amino acids. Germline-derived CDR1 and CDR2 are PRHDT and FYEKMQ (reference sequence).

A word on this clonotype: One end of the junction does not line up with germline, which may come from a read error. This sequence joins TRBV28 and TRBJ1-5; TRBD1 agrees at 11 bases. CDR3 length: 16 amino acids. Germline values: CDR1 MDHEN, CDR2 SYDVKM. The CDR3 protein is CVSSLWRTGGGQPQHF. CDR3 sequence (DNA): TGTGTCAGCAGTTTATGGCGGACAGGGGGCGGGCAGCCCCAGCATTTT.

As for this clonotype: A much larger clone lies a single base off, so this may be a read error. J is TRBJ2-3 and V is TRBV7-9; D ambiguous. CDR3 size: 13 residues. Germline V gene data show CDR1 as SEHNR and CDR2 as FQNEAQ (reference sequence). Trimming removed 4 bases at V and 0 bases at J, with 5 bases between. CDR3 DNA: TGTGCCAGCAGCTGTCCGAGCACAGATACGCAGTATTTT. This translates into CASSCPSTDTQYF.